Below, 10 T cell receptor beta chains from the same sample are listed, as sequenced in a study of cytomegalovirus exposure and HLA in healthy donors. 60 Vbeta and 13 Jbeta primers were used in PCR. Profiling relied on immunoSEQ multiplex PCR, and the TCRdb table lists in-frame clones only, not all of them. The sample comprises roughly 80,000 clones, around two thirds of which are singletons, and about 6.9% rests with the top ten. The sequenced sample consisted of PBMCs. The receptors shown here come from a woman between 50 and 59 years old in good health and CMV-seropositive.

The CDR3 is CASSLRESSYNEQFF. The CDR3 DNA reads TGCGCCAGCAGCTTACGGGAGAGCTCCTACAATGAGCAGTTCTTC. This rearrangement joins TRBV5-1 to TRBJ2-1; D might be TRBD2 (6 bases). This CDR3 has 15 amino acids. V lost 2 bases, J lost 0 bases, and 9 bases lay in between. Germline values: CDR1 SGHRS, CDR2 YFSETQ.

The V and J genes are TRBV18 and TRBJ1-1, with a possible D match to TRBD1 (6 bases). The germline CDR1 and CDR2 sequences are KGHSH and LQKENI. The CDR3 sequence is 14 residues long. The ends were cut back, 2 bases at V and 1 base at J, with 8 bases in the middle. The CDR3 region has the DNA TGTGCCAGCTCACCAATAGGGGGGAACACTGAAGCTTTCTTT. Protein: CASSPIGGNTEAFF.

The CDR3 DNA follows: TGTGCCTGGGGGACAGGGAGAAACACCATATATTTT. Translated: CAWGTGRNTIYF. This rearrangement joins TRBV30 to TRBJ1-3, with 9 bases fitting TRBD1. Trimming took 5 bases from V and 5 from J; bases not matched to a gene: 1. The CDR3 has 12 residues. The V gene's germline CDR1 is GTSNPN and CDR2 SVGIG (reference sequence).

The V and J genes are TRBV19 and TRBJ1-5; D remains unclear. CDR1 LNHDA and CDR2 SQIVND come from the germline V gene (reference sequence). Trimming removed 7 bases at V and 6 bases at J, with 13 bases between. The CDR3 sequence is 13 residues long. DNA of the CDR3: TGTGCCAGTACGCGGGTGGGCGCTCAGCCCCAGCATTTT. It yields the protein CASTRVGAQPQHF. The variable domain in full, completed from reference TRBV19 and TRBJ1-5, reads DGGITQSPKYLFRKEGQNVTLSCEQNLNHDAMYWYRQDPGQGLRLIYYSQIVNDFQKGDIAEGYSVSREKKESFPLTVTSAQKNPTAFYLCASTRVGAQPQHFGDGTRLSIL.

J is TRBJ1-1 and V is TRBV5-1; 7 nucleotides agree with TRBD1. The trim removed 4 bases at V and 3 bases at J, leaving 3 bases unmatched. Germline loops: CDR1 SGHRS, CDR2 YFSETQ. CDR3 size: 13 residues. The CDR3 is CASSLQGDTEAFF. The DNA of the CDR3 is TGCGCCAGCAGCCTTCAGGGGGACACTGAAGCTTTCTTT.

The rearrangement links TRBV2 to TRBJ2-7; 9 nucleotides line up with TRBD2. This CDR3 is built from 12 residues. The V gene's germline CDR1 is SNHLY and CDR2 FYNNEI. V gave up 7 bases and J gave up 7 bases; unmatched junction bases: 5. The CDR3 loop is CASNSGGWEQYF. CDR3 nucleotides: TGTGCCAGCAATAGCGGGGGTTGGGAGCAGTACTTC.

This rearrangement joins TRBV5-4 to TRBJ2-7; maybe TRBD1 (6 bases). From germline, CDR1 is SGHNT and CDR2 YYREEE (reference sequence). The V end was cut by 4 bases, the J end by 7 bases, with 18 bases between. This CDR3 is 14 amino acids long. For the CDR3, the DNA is TGTGCCAGCAGCCCAGGGGACGGAGAAAGAGAGCAGTACTTC. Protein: CASSPGDGEREQYF.

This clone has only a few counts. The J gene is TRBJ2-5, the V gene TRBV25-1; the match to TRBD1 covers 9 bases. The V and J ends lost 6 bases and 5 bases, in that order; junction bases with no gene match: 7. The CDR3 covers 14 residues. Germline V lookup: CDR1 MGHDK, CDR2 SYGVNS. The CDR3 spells CASSRDRVGETQYF. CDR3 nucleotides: TGTGCCAGCAGCCGGGACAGGGTTGGCGAGACCCAGTACTTC.

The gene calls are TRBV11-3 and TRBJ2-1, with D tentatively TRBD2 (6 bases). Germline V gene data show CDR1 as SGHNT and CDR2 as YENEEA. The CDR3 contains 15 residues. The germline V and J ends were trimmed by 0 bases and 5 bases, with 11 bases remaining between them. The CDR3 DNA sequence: TGTGCCAGCAGCTTAGAGTCGCGGGACGACAATGAGCAGTTCTTC. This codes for CASSLESRDDNEQFF.

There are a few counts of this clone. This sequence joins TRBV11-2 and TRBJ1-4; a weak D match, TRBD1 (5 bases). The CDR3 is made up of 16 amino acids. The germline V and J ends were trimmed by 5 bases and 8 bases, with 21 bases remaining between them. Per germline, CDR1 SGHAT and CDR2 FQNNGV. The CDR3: CASSPRGGALVEKLFF. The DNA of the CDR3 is TGTGCCAGCAGCCCGAGAGGTGGGGCCCTAGTCGAAAAACTGTTTTTT.